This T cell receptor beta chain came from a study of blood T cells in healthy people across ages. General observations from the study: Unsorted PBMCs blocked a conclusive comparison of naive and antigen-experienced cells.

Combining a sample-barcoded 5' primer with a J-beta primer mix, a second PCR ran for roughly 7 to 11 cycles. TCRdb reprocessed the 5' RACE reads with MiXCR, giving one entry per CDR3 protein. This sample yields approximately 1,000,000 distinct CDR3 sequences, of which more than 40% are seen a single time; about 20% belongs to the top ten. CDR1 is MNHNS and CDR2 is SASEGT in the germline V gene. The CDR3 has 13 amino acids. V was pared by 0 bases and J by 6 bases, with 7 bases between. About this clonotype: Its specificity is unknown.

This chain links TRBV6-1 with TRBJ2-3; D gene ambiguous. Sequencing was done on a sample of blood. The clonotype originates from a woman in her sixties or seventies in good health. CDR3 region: CASSEASRDTQYF. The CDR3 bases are TGTGCCAGCAGTGAAGCAAGTCGCGATACGCAGTATTTT.